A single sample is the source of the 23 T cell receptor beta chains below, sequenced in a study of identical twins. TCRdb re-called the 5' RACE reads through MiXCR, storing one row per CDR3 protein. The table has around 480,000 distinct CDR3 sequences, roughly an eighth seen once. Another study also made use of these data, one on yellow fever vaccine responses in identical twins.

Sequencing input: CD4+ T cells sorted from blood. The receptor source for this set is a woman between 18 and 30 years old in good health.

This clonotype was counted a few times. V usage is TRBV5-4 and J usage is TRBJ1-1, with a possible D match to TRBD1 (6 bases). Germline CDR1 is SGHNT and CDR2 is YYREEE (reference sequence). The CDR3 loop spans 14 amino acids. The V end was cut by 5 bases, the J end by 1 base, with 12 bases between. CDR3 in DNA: TGTGCCAGCAGAAACAGGGCGGGGAACACTGAAGCTTTCTTT. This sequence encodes CASRNRAGNTEAFF.

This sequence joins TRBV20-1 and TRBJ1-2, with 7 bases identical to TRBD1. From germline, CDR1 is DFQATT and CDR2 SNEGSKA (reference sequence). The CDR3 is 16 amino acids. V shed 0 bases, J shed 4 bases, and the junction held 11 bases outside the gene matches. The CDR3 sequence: CSARDGKRQGSYGYTF. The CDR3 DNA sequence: TGCAGTGCTAGAGACGGAAAGAGACAGGGCTCCTATGGCTACACCTTC.

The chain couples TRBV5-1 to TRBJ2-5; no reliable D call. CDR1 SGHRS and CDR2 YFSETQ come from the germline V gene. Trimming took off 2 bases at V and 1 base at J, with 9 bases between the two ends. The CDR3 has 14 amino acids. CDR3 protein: CASSFGRIQETQYF. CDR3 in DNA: TGCGCCAGCAGCTTCGGCAGGATCCAAGAGACCCAGTACTTC.

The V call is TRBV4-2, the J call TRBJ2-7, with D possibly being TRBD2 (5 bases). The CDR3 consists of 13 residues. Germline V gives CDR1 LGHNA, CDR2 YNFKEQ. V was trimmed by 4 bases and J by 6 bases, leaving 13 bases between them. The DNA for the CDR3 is TGTGCCAGCAGCCTTTCCGGGATGGCCGAGCAGTACTTC. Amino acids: CASSLSGMAEQYF.

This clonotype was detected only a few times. In DNA form, the CDR3 reads TGCAGTGCTAGAGATTTACGGGTGGGAGAAAAACTGTTTTTT. Translated: CSARDLRVGEKLFF. The gene calls are TRBV20-1 and TRBJ1-4; D gene uncertain. Germline V lookup: CDR1 DFQATT, CDR2 SNEGSKA (reference sequence). CDR3 length: 14 amino acids. The ends were cut back, 0 bases at V and 8 bases at J, with 13 bases in the middle.

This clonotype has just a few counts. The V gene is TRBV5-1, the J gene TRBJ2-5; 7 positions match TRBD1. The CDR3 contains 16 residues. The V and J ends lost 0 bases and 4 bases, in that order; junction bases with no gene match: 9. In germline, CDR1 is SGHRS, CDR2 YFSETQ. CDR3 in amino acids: CASSLEGSGGSETQYF. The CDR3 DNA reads TGCGCCAGCAGCTTGGAAGGGTCAGGGGGTTCAGAGACCCAGTACTTC.

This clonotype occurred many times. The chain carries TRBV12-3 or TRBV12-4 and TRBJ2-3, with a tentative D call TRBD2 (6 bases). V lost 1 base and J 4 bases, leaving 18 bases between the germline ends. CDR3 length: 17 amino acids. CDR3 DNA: TGTGCCAGCAGTTTAGATTGGCCGTCCCCGGGGGCAGATACGCAGTATTTT. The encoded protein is CASSLDWPSPGADTQYF.

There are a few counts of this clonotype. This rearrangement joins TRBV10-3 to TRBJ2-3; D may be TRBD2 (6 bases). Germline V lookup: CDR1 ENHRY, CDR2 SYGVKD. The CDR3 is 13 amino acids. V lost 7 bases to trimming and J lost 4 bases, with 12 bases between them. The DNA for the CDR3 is TGTGCCATCATCGGGGGAGGCGCAGATACGCAGTATTTT. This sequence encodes CAIIGGGADTQYF.

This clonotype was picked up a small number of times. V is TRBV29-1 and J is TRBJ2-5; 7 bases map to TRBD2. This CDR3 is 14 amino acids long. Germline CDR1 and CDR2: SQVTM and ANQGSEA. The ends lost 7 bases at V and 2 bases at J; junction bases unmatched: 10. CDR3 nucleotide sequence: TGCAGCGCCCTACCCATTAGCGGGCAAGAGACCCAGTACTTC. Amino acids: CSALPISGQETQYF.

DNA of the CDR3: TGTGCCAGCATTAAGGGGGCGGGATGGAGCAATCAGCCCCAGCATTTT. This encodes CASIKGAGWSNQPQHF. The V gene is TRBV2, the J gene TRBJ1-5; 7 nucleotides match TRBD1. Per the germline V gene, CDR1 is SNHLY and CDR2 is FYNNEI. J gave up 1 base and V 7 bases, and 10 bases lay outside the gene matches. There are 16 residues in the CDR3.

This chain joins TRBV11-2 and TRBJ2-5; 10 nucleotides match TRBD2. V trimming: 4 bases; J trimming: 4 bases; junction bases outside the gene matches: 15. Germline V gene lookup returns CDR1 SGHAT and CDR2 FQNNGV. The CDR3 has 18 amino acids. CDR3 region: CASSSGGRASGRGETQYF. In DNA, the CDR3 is TGTGCCAGCAGCTCCGGGGGACGGGCTAGCGGGAGAGGAGAGACCCAGTACTTC. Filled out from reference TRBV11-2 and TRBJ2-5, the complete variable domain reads EAGVAQSPRYKIIEKRQSVAFWCNPISGHATLYWYQQILGQGPKLLIQFQNNGVVDDSQLPKDRFSAERLKGVDSTLKIQPAKLEDSAVYLCASSSGGRASGRGETQYFGPGTRLLVL.

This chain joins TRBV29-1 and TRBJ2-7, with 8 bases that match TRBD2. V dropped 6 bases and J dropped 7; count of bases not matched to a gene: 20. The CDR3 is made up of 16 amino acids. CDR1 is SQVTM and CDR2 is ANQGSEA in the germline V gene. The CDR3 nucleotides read TGCAGCGTCGCCCAAACGGGGGGACTAGTCCTTAGTGAGCAGTACTTC. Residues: CSVAQTGGLVLSEQYF.

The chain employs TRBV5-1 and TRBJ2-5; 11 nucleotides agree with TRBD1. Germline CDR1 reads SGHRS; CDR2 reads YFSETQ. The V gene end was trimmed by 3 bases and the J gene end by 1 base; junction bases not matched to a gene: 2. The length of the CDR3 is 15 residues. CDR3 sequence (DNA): TGCGCCAGCAGCTCCGGGACAGGGGGCCAAGAGACCCAGTACTTC. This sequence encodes CASSSGTGGQETQYF.

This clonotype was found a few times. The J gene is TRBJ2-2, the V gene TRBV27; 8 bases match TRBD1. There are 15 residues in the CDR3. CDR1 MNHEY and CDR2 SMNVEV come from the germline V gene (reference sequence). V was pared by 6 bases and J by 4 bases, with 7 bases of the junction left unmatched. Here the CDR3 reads CASSPGTGRTGELFF. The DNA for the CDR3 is TGTGCCAGCAGCCCCGGGACAGGACGCACCGGGGAGCTGTTTTTT.

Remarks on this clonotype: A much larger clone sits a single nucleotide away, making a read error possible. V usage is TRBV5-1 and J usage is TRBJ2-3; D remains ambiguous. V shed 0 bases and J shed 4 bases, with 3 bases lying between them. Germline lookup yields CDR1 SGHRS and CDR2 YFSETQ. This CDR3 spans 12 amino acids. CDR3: CASSLDADTQYF. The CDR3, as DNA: TGCGCCAGCAGCTTGGATGCAGATACGCAGTATTTT.

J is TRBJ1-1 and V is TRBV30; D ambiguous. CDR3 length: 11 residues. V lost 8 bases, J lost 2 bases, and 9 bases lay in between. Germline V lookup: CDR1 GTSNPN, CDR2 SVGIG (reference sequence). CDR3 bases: TGTGCCCTGGAACCTAACACTGAAGCTTTCTTT. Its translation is CALEPNTEAFF.

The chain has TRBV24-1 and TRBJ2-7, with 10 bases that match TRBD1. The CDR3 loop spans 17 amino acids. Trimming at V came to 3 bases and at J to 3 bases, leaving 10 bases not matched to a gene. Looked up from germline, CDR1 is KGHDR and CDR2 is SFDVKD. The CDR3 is CATSDETGGAGIYEQYF. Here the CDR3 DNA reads TGTGCCACCAGTGATGAGACAGGGGGCGCAGGGATCTACGAGCAGTACTTC.

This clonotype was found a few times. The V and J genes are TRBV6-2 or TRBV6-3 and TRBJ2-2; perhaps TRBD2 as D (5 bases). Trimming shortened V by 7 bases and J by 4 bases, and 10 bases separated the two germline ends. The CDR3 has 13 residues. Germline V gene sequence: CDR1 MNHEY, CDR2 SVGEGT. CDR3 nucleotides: TGTGCCAGCACCCTAGAGGGCACCGGGGAGCTGTTTTTT. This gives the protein CASTLEGTGELFF.

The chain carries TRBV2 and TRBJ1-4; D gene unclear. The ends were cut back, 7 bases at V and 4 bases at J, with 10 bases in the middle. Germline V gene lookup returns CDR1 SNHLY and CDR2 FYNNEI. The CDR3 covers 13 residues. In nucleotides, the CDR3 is TGTGCCAGCACAGATGGCTATAATGAAAAACTGTTTTTT. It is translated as CASTDGYNEKLFF.

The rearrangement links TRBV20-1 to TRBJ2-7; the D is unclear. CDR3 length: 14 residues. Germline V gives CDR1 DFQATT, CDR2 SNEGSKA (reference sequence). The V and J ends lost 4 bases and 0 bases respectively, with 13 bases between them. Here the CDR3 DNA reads TGCAGTGCTAAGTTGACGGTGCTCTCCTACGAGCAGTACTTC. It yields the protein CSAKLTVLSYEQYF.

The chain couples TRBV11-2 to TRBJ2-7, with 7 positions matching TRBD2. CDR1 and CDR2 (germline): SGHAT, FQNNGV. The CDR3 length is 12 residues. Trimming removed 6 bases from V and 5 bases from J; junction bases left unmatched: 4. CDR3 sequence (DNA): TGTGCCAGCAGTCATACTAGCGACGAGCAGTACTTC. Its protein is CASSHTSDEQYF.

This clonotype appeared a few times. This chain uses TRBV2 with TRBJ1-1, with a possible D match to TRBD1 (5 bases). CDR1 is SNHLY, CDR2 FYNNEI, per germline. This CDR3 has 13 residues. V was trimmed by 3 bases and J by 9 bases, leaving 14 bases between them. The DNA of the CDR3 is TGTGCCAGCAGTGATGAGGGGACCGGGAAAGCTTTCTTT. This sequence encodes CASSDEGTGKAFF.

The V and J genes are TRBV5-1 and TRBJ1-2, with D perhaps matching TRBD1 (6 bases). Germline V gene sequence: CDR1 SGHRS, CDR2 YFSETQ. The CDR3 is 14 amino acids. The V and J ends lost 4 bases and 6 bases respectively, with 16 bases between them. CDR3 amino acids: CASSPERAGDGYTF. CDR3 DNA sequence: TGCGCCAGCAGCCCTGAAAGGGCAGGGGATGGCTACACCTTC.